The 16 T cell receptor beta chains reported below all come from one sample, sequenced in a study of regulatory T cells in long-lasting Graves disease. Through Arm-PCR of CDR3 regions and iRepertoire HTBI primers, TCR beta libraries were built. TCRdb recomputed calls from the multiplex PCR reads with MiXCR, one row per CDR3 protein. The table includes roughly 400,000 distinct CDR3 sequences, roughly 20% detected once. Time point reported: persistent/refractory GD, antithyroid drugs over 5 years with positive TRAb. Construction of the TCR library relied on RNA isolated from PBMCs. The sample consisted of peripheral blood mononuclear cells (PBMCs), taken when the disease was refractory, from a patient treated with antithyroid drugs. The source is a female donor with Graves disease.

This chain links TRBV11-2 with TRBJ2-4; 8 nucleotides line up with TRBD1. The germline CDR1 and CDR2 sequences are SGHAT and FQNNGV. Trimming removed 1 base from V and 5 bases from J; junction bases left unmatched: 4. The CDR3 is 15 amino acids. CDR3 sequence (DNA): TGTGCCAGCAGCTTAGGGGCAGGGGGCGAAAACATTCAGTACTTC. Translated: CASSLGAGGENIQYF.

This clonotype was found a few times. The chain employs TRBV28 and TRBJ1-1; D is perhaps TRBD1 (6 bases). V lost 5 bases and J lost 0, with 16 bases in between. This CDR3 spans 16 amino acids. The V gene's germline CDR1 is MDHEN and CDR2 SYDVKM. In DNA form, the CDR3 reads TGTGCCAGCAGTCAGACAGGAGTCGCAATGAACACTGAAGCTTTCTTT. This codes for CASSQTGVAMNTEAFF.

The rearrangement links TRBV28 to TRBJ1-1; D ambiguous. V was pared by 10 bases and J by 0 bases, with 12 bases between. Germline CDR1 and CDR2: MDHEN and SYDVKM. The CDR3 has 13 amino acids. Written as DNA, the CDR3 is TGTGCCACCACGAGTCAGGTGAACACTGAAGCTTTCTTT. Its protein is CATTSQVNTEAFF.

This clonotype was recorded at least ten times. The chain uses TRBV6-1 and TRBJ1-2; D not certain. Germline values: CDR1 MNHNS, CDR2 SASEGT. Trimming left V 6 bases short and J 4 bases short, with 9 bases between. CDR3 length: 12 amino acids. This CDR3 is CASRKASYGYTF. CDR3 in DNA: TGTGCCAGCAGGAAAGCCTCCTATGGCTACACCTTC.

This CDR3 reads CASSWRGWGSPMNTEAFF. The CDR3 nucleotides read TGTGCCAGCAGTTGGAGGGGATGGGGGAGCCCCATGAACACTGAAGCTTTCTTT. V usage is TRBV6-5 and J usage is TRBJ1-1; tentative D call: TRBD1 (5 bases). Trimming took off 4 bases at V and 0 bases at J, with 21 bases between the two ends. CDR3 size: 18 residues. The V gene's germline CDR1 is MNHEY and CDR2 SVGAGI.

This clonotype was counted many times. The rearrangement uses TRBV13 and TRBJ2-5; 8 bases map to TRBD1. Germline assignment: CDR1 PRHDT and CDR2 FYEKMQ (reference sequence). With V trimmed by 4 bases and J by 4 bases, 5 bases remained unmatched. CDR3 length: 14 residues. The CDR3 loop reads CASSWDRLGETQYF. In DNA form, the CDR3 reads TGTGCCAGCAGCTGGGACAGGTTAGGAGAGACCCAGTACTTC.

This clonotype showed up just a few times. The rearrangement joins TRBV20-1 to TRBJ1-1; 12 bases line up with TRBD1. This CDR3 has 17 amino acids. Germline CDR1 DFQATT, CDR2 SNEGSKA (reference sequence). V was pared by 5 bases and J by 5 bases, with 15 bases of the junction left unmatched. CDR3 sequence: CSAFIEGQGARGTEAFF. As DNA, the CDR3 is TGCAGTGCTTTCATCGAGGGACAGGGGGCGCGGGGTACTGAAGCTTTCTTT.

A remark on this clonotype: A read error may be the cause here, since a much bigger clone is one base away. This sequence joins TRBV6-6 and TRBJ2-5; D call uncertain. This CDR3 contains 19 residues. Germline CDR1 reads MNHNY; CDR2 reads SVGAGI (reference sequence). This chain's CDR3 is CAGSYSFSSGPSKQETQYF. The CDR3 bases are TGTGCCGGCAGTTACTCGTTTAGTTCGGGTCCCTCGAAACAAGAGACCCAGTACTTC.

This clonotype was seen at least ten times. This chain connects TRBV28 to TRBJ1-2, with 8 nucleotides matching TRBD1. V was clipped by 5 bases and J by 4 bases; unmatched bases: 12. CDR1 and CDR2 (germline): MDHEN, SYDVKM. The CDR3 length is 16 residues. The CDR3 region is CASSERQGKRFYGYTF. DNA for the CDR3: TGTGCCAGCAGTGAACGACAGGGGAAAAGATTCTATGGCTACACCTTC.

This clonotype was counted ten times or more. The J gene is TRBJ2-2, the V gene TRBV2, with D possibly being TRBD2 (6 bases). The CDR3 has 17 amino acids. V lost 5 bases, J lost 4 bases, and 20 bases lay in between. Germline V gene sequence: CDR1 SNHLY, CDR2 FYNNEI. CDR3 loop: CASSSTFPSVGTGELFF. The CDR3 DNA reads TGTGCCAGCAGTTCTACTTTCCCTAGCGTCGGCACCGGGGAGCTGTTTTTT.

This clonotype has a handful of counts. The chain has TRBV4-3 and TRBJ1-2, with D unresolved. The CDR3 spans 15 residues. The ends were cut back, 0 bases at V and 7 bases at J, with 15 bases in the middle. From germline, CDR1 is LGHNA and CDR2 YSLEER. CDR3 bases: TGCGCCAGCAGCCAAGAGCCCAGGCACCCTGGTGGCTACACCTTC. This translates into CASSQEPRHPGGYTF.

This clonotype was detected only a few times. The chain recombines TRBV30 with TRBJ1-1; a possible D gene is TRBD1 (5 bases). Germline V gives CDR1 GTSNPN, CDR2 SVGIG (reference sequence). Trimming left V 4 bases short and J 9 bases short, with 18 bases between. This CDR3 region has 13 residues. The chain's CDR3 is CAWKRGQGTKAFF. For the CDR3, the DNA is TGTGCCTGGAAAAGGGGCCAGGGAACTAAAGCTTTCTTT. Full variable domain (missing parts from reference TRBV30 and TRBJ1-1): SQTIHQWPATLVQPVGSPLSLECTVEGTSNPNLYWYRQAAGRGLQLLFYSVGIGQISSEVPQNLSASRPQDRQFILSSKKLLLSDSGFYLCAWKRGQGTKAFFGQGTRLTVV.

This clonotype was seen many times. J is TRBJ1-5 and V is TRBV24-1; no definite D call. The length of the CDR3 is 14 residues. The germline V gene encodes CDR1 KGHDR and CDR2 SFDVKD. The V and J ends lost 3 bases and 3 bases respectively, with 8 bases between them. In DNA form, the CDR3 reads TGTGCCACCAGTGATCGACTTTCCAATCAGCCCCAGCATTTT. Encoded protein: CATSDRLSNQPQHF.

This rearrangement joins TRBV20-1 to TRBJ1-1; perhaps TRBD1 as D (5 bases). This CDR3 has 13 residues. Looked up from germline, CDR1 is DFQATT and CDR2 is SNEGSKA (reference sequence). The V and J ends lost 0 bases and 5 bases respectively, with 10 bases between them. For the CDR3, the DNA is TGCAGTGCTAGAGATTCGGGGGTTACTGAAGCTTTCTTT. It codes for CSARDSGVTEAFF.

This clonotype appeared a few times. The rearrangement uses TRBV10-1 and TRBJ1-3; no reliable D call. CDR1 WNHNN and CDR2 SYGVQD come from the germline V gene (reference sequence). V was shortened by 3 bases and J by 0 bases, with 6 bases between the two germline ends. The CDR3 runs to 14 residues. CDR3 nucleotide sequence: TGCGCCAGCAGTGACCCAGCCTCTGGAAACACCATATATTTT. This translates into CASSDPASGNTIYF.

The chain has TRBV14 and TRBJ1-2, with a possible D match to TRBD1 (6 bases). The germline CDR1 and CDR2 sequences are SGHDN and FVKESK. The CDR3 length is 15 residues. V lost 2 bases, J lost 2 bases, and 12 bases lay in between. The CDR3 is CASSQPGTTNYGYTF. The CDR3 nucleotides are TGTGCCAGCAGCCAACCCGGGACAACAAACTATGGCTACACCTTC.